The rows below give T cell receptor beta chains drawn from one sample of a study of blood T cell repertoires in COVID-19. Profiled with immunoSEQ multiplex PCR; TCRdb holds only in-frame clones, not every one. The sample shows 200,000 to 250,000 clones, approximately 92% of them seen only once. The sample was PBMCs or T cells enriched from blood (not recorded which). The receptors derive from a woman under 30 in a cohort exposed to, infected with or recovered from COVID-19 (not recorded which). CDR3s include the opening cysteine and the closing phenylalanine or tryptophan. D genes are given only for firm matches. Where a row states a size, it is once, few, many or the class of an expanded clone; other rows omit it.

.,15,TRBJ2-4,TRBV5-6,once,TGTGCCAGCAGCTTTGGAGCACATGGCAAAAACATTCAGTACTTC,CASSFGAHGKNIQYF
.,15,TRBJ1-4,TRBV7-9,.,TGTGCCAGCAGCCCGACGACAGCCGATAATGAAAAACTGTTTTTT,CASSPTTADNEKLFF
TRBD2,15,TRBJ2-3,TRBV5-1,.,TGCGCCAGCGGAATACTAGCGGGAGGGACAGATACGCAGTATTTT,CASGILAGGTDTQYF
TRBD2,17,TRBJ2-1,TRBV24-1,.,TGTGCCACCAGTGATGGACTAGCGGGCGACTCCTACAATGAGCAGTTCTTC,CATSDGLAGDSYNEQFF
TRBD1,17,TRBJ1-1,TRBV18,.,TGTGCCAGCCTACCCCAGGGGGCGATGGGGGTGAACACTGAAGCTTTCTTT,CASLPQGAMGVNTEAFF
.,14,TRBJ1-5,TRBV3-1/TRBV3-2,.,TGTGCCAGCAGCCAAGAAAGGGGAAAACAGCCCCAGCATTTT,CASSQERGKQPQHF
TRBD1,18,TRBJ1-5,TRBV7-6,.,TGTGCCAGCAGCCTTGGGACAGGGAATTGGGATAGCAATCAGCCCCAGCATTTT,CASSLGTGNWDSNQPQHF
.,13,TRBJ1-2,TRBV29-1,.,TGCAGCGTAACGGATACAGGTTCCTATGGCTACACCTTC,CSVTDTGSYGYTF
.,13,TRBJ1-5,TRBV5-6,.,TGTGCCAGCAGCTTGGAGCCCTATCAGCCCCAGCATTTT,CASSLEPYQPQHF
TRBD1,21,TRBJ2-1,TRBV28,.,TGTGCCAGCAGACCCCCCCTCAGCCGGGACAGAAGTTTCAGCTCCTACAATGAGCAGTTCTTC,CASRPPLSRDRSFSSYNEQFF
TRBD2,14,TRBJ2-1,TRBV7-3,.,TGTGCCAGCAGCTTAGCGGGGGCCTACAATGAGCAGTTCTTC,CASSLAGAYNEQFF
TRBD1,16,TRBJ2-7,TRBV7-9,.,TGTGCCAGCAGCTTCGGACAGGGACTTCTCGACTACGAGCAGTACTTC,CASSFGQGLLDYEQYF
.,14,TRBJ2-3,TRBV10-2,.,TGCGCCAGCAGATATCTAGCGTACACAGATACGCAGTATTTT,CASRYLAYTDTQYF
.,13,TRBJ1-5,TRBV28,.,TGTGCCAGCAGGCGGTTCGGATATCAGCCCCAGCATTTT,CASRRFGYQPQHF
.,17,TRBJ2-3,TRBV7-3,once,TGTGCCAGCAGCTTCCCCCACCGCAGGATGGGCACAGATACGCAGTATTTT,CASSFPHRRMGTDTQYF
TRBD1,14,TRBJ1-6,TRBV5-1,few,TGCGCCAGCAGACAAGGACAGGAAAATTCACCCCTCCACTTT,CASRQGQENSPLHF
.,14,TRBJ2-7,TRBV5-6,.,TGTGCCAGCAGTTTAGGGGACTTGACCTACGAGCAGTACTTC,CASSLGDLTYEQYF
.,17,TRBJ2-7,TRBV7-9,.,TGTGCCAGCAGCTCTCCCGCGGGGCTCTCCAGCTCCTACGAGCAGTACTTC,CASSSPAGLSSSYEQYF
TRBD2,14,TRBJ2-4,TRBV9,.,TGTGCCAGCAGCAAGAGCGGGGGCGGGGACATTCAGTACTTC,CASSKSGGGDIQYF
.,14,TRBJ1-2,TRBV19,.,TGTGCCAGTAGTCCCACAGGGATAGCATATGGCTACACCTTC,CASSPTGIAYGYTF
.,15,TRBJ2-7,TRBV5-1,once,TGCGCCAGCAGCTTGGGGCTAGCGATCTCCTACGAGCAGTACTTC,CASSLGLAISYEQYF
.,14,TRBJ1-2,TRBV7-9,once,TGTGCCAGCAGCTCCTTTGAGGGGGACTATGGCTACACCTTC,CASSSFEGDYGYTF
.,13,TRBJ1-5,TRBV6-5,once,TGTGCCAGCAGGTTTTATAGCAATCAGCCCCAGCATTTT,CASRFYSNQPQHF
TRBD1,16,TRBJ1-2,TRBV5-4,.,TGTGCCAGCAGCTTGTTCGTCGGGACAGGGGTTGGGGGCTACACCTTC,CASSLFVGTGVGGYTF
.,13,TRBJ1-2,TRBV27,.,TGTGCCAGCAGTTTAGAGGGGGATAATGGCTACACCTTC,CASSLEGDNGYTF
.,14,TRBJ2-2,TRBV9,.,TGTGCCAGCAGCGTAAGCGGAAACACCGGGGAGCTGTTTTTT,CASSVSGNTGELFF
.,13,TRBJ1-2,TRBV12-3/TRBV12-4,.,TGTGCCAGCAGCCGGACTGCCAACTATGGCTACACCTTC,CASSRTANYGYTF
.,14,TRBJ2-3,TRBV5-1,.,TGCGCCAGCAGCTTGCGTACTAGCACAGATACGCAGTATTTT,CASSLRTSTDTQYF
TRBD2,15,TRBJ2-5,TRBV7-3,once,TGTGCCAGCAGCTTACGGCGGGGGGAACAAGAGACCCAGTACTTC,CASSLRRGEQETQYF
.,15,TRBJ1-5,TRBV21-1,.,TGTGCCAGCACCCAGGACGGGGGTACCAATCAGCCCCAGCATTTT,CASTQDGGTNQPQHF
TRBD1,15,TRBJ2-7,TRBV2,.,TGTGCCAGCAGTGAAGGGACAGGGGAAACCTACGAGCAGTACTTC,CASSEGTGETYEQYF
.,16,TRBJ1-4,TRBV7-8,.,TGTGCCAGCAGTCCAACCCCGTACTCAACTAATGAAAAACTGTTTTTT,CASSPTPYSTNEKLFF
.,16,TRBJ2-1,TRBV24-1,.,TGTGCCACCAGTGACCCTAGCGCATTCTCCTACAATGAGCAGTTCTTC,CATSDPSAFSYNEQFF
.,19,TRBJ1-5,TRBV27,.,TGTGCCAGCAGTTTATCGGGGAGGGTCGGGTTTGGAAGCAATCAGCCCCAGCATTTT,CASSLSGRVGFGSNQPQHF
TRBD1,13,TRBJ2-7,TRBV29-1,.,TGCAGCGTTGAGGACAGGGATTCCTACGAGCAGTACTTC,CSVEDRDSYEQYF
TRBD2,14,TRBJ2-1,TRBV19,.,TGTGCCAGTAGTATCGTCGGGGGGTCCAATGAGCAGTTCTTC,CASSIVGGSNEQFF
.,13,TRBJ1-2,TRBV12-3/TRBV12-4,.,TGTGCCAGCAGGGGGGGGAATAACTATGGCTACACCTTC,CASRGGNNYGYTF
TRBD1,16,TRBJ1-3,TRBV6-5,.,TGTGCCAGCAGTTCCTTAGGACAGGGGCTAGGAAACACCATATATTTT,CASSSLGQGLGNTIYF
TRBD1,15,TRBJ1-5,TRBV4-1,once,TGCGCCAGCAGCCAAGAGGGGACAGTTGATCAGCCCCAGCATTTT,CASSQEGTVDQPQHF
.,13,TRBJ2-7,TRBV7-3,.,TGTGCCAGCAGCCTGATCCAGGGATCCGAGCAGTACTTC,CASSLIQGSEQYF
.,11,TRBJ1-2,TRBV28,.,TGTGCCGCGGGGACTAGGCAGGGCTACACCTTC,CAAGTRQGYTF